These T cell receptor beta chains were read from a single sample in a study of Graves' ophthalmopathy and Graves' hyperthyroidism. TCRdb passed the multiplex PCR reads through MiXCR, listing each CDR3 protein once. The sample lists about 550,000 distinct CDR3 sequences; approximately 35% were seen once. Sequencing was carried out using peripheral blood or thyroid tissue (not recorded which). These receptors came from an adult man with Graves' hyperthyroidism. The CDR3 runs from the conserved cysteine through the conserved F or W. D genes are given only for firm matches. Size is stated for part of the rows, as once, few or many counts, or as a class when the clone is expanded.

D gene	clone size	J gene	V gene	CDR3 protein	CDR3 DNA
-	-	TRBJ2-7	TRBV25-1	CASSKGGILAYGQYF	TGTGCCAGCAGTAAAGGGGGGATCTTAGCCTACGGGCAGTACTTC
-	few	TRBJ2-7	TRBV9	CASSVADRITYEQYF	TGTGCCAGCAGCGTAGCTGACAGGATCACCTACGAGCAGTACTTC
-	-	TRBJ1-2	TRBV18	CASSPKGYGYTF	TGTGCCAGCTCACCAAAAGGGTATGGCTACACCTTC
-	-	TRBJ1-1	TRBV30	CAWSVISEAFF	TGTGCCTGGAGTGTAATATCTGAAGCTTTCTTT
TRBD1	-	TRBJ2-7	TRBV7-9	CASSLARGIGGYEQYF	TGTGCCAGCAGCTTAGCCAGGGGGATAGGAGGCTACGAGCAGTACTTC
-	many	TRBJ1-2	TRBV7-8	CASSLAPPDTGYTF	TGTGCCAGCAGCTTAGCGCCTCCAGATACCGGCTACACCTTC
-	-	TRBJ1-6	TRBV27	CASSLFAQYNSPLHF	TGTGCCAGCAGTTTATTTGCCCAATATAATTCACCCCTCCACTTT
-	many	TRBJ1-1	TRBV29-1	CSVEEAAVRGGAFF	TGCAGCGTTGAAGAGGCGGCGGTCCGCGGCGGAGCTTTCTTT
TRBD2	many	TRBJ2-7	TRBV10-3	CAIRERGGPYEQYF	TGTGCCATCAGGGAGCGGGGGGGACCCTACGAGCAGTACTTC
-	-	TRBJ2-2	TRBV29-1	CSQNQVGARGGELFF	TGCAGCCAGAACCAGGTCGGGGCGCGAGGCGGGGAGCTGTTTTTT
TRBD2	-	TRBJ2-5	TRBV7-6	CASSLELPGRETQYF	TGTGCCAGCAGCTTAGAACTTCCCGGGAGGGAGACCCAGTACTTC
-	many	TRBJ1-2	TRBV7-8	CASSLDREHYGYTF	TGTGCCAGCAGCTTAGACAGGGAACACTATGGCTACACCTTC
TRBD1	many	TRBJ1-5	TRBV20-1	CSARDRGANQPQHF	TGCAGTGCCCGTGACAGGGGTGCCAATCAGCCCCAGCATTTT
TRBD1	many	TRBJ1-3	TRBV7-9	CASSLGDRETGNTIYF	TGTGCCAGCAGCTTAGGGGACAGGGAGACTGGAAACACCATATATTTT
-	-	TRBJ2-5	TRBV7-2	CASSLDGSWEETQYF	TGTGCCAGCAGCTTAGACGGGAGTTGGGAGGAGACCCAGTACTTC
-	many	TRBJ1-5	TRBV19	CASSASEMGNQPQHF	TGTGCCAGTAGTGCGTCAGAGATGGGCAATCAGCCCCAGCATTTT
-	-	TRBJ2-2	TRBV10-3	CAISESLGTGPTSGNTGELFF	TGTGCCATCAGTGAGTCCCTTGGGACGGGCCCAACTTCTGGAAACACCGGGGAGCTGTTTTTT
TRBD1	many	TRBJ1-1	TRBV5-8	CASSLDTGVNTEAFF	TGTGCCAGCAGCTTGGATACAGGGGTGAACACTGAAGCTTTCTTT
-	-	TRBJ2-7	TRBV7-9	CASSQGYRGGGEQYF	TGTGCCAGCAGCCAAGGATACAGGGGAGGCGGCGAGCAGTACTTC
TRBD2	many	TRBJ2-5	TRBV7-7	CASSLDGEGTQYF	TGTGCTAGCAGCTTAGACGGGGAGGGGACCCAGTACTTC
-	-	TRBJ1-1	TRBV2	CASSETRGAGAGAFF	TGTGCCAGCAGTGAGACTAGGGGGGCAGGCGCGGGGGCTTTCTTT
-	few	TRBJ2-7	TRBV7-9	CASNLVSGSYEQYF	TGTGCCAGCAACTTAGTGAGCGGTTCCTACGAGCAGTACTTC
TRBD1	many	TRBJ1-5	TRBV28	CASISTGGNQPQHF	TGTGCCAGCATCTCAACAGGGGGCAATCAGCCCCAGCATTTT
TRBD2	-	TRBJ2-3	TRBV2	CASSLEGGGRTDTQYF	TGTGCCAGCAGCTTAGAAGGCGGGGGACGCACAGATACGCAGTATTTT